The rows below give T cell receptor beta chains drawn from one sample of a study of blood T cell repertoires in COVID-19. Data came from immunoSEQ multiplex PCR; TCRdb stores just in-frame clones and leaves some out. This sample carries around 200,000 clones, around 85% of them seen once, and the ten largest clones take under 8%. The specimen sequenced was PBMCs or T cells enriched from blood (not recorded which). The receptors shown here come from a man aged 35 to 55 who had recovered from COVID-19. Each CDR3 is given with its conserved first and last residue. Fields, in order: J gene, D gene, V gene, clone size, CDR3 DNA, CDR3 protein. D genes are given only for firm matches. Size is stated for part of the rows, as once, few or many counts, or as a class when the clone is expanded.

TRBJ1-5 | TRBD1 | TRBV2 | many | TGTGCCAGCACCCGGGACAGGGGGGATAAACCCCAGCATTTT | CASTRDRGDKPQHF
TRBJ2-7 | TRBD1 | TRBV5-6 | - | TGTGCCAGCAGCTGGGGGACAGGGGTAAACGAGCAGTACTTC | CASSWGTGVNEQYF
TRBJ1-1 | - | TRBV9 | few | TGTGCCAGCAGCGTAGATCCGAGTGGGGCTATGAACACTGAAGCTTTCTTT | CASSVDPSGAMNTEAFF
TRBJ1-5 | - | TRBV4-1 | - | TGCGCCAGCAGCCAAGATCCGGGGGGAGTCGGACAGCCCCAGCATTTT | CASSQDPGGVGQPQHF
TRBJ2-5 | - | TRBV6-5 | - | TGTGCCAGCAGCCTCGGGAGAGAAGAGACCCAGTACTTC | CASSLGREETQYF
TRBJ2-2 | TRBD1 | TRBV5-1 | - | TGCGCCAGCAGCTTGGGGACAGGGAACCCTACCGGGGAGCTGTTTTTT | CASSLGTGNPTGELFF
TRBJ2-3 | TRBD2 | TRBV2 | - | TGTGCCAGCACACAGGCTAGCGGGGCCTTAGATACGCAGTATTTT | CASTQASGALDTQYF
TRBJ1-4 | - | TRBV5-1 | - | TGCGCCAGCAGCACCGCTTCGACAAGTAATGAAAAACTGTTTTTT | CASSTASTSNEKLFF
TRBJ2-7 | TRBD2 | TRBV11-3 | - | TGTGCCAGCAGCTTAGTACCCGGGAGGGAGCAGTACTTC | CASSLVPGREQYF
TRBJ2-2 | - | TRBV5-4 | - | TGTGCCAGCACCATCGGAGGTGGGCAGGGGCGGAGCGGGGAGCTGTTTTTT | CASTIGGGQGRSGELFF
TRBJ1-2 | - | TRBV2 | - | TGTGCCAGCAGTGGAGGGGGAAACTATGGCTACACCTTC | CASSGGGNYGYTF
TRBJ1-4 | - | TRBV5-1 | few | TGCGCCACCGCGCCCCCCCGGGGTTCTGAGCGTGAAAAACTGTTTTTT | CATAPPRGSEREKLFF
TRBJ1-6 | - | TRBV5-4 | once | TGTGCCAGCAGCCGTCAGGTGGGCAATTCACCCCTCCACTTT | CASSRQVGNSPLHF
TRBJ1-1 | TRBD1 | TRBV19 | once | TGTGCCAGTAGTATTAGACAGGGGGGCACTGAAGCTTTCTTT | CASSIRQGGTEAFF
TRBJ1-2 | - | TRBV12-3/TRBV12-4 | - | TGTGCCAGCAGTTTGAACAGGGTTGGCTACACCTTC | CASSLNRVGYTF
TRBJ2-7 | TRBD2 | TRBV3-1/TRBV3-2 | - | TGTGCCAGCAGCTTCGGACTAGCGGGAGATTACGAGCAGTACTTC | CASSFGLAGDYEQYF
TRBJ1-3 | TRBD1 | TRBV24-1 | - | TGTGCCACCAGTGATTTGCAGGGACAGGGTCTTTCCTTT | CATSDLQGQGLSF
TRBJ2-7 | TRBD2 | TRBV27 | - | TGTGCCAGCAGTTGGACTAGCGGGAGCTACGAGCAGTACTTC | CASSWTSGSYEQYF
TRBJ1-1 | - | TRBV12-3/TRBV12-4 | - | TGTGCCAGCAAGATGTACGGGGAAACTGAAGCTTTCTTT | CASKMYGETEAFF
TRBJ2-1 | - | TRBV5-1 | - | TGCGCCAGCAGCTTGGGTCGGCAGGGGCCTTACAATGAGCAGTTCTTC | CASSLGRQGPYNEQFF
TRBJ2-7 | - | TRBV12-2 | - | TGTGCAAGTCGCTTAGCCGCATCGGGAGCGGGGGAGCAGTACTTC | CASRLAASGAGEQYF
TRBJ1-2 | TRBD1 | TRBV5-8 | - | TGTGCCAGCAGCTTAAGGGGGCTTGGTGGCTACACCTTC | CASSLRGLGGYTF
TRBJ2-7 | TRBD1 | TRBV5-6 | many | TGTGCCAGCAGCTTCCGGGACAGGGATCCCGAGCAGTACTTC | CASSFRDRDPEQYF
TRBJ1-2 | - | TRBV7-8 | - | TGTGCCAGCAGCTTAGGACTGAGCCCGCAACGAGGCTACACCTTC | CASSLGLSPQRGYTF
TRBJ1-5 | - | TRBV28 | once | TGTGCCAGCAGTTTATCTTGGGGGCGCCTTAGCAATCAGCCCCAGCATTTT | CASSLSWGRLSNQPQHF
TRBJ1-1 | TRBD1 | TRBV3-1/TRBV3-2 | - | TGTGCCAGCAGCCTAGGACAGGGGGGGACTGAAGCTTTCTTT | CASSLGQGGTEAFF
TRBJ2-6 | - | TRBV6-1 | few | TGTGCCAGCAGTGGGAAGGATGGGAGCTGGGCCAACGTCCTGACTTTC | CASSGKDGSWANVLTF
TRBJ1-5 | - | TRBV28 | - | TGTGCCAGCAGTTCCCCTGACTCCCAGCCCCAGCATTTT | CASSSPDSQPQHF
TRBJ2-7 | - | TRBV19 | few | TGTGCCAGTAGTCTGGGGGCGAGGTCCTACGAGCAGTACTTC | CASSLGARSYEQYF
TRBJ1-6 | TRBD1 | TRBV6-1 | - | TGTGCCAGCAGTGAAGATACAGGGGTAGGGACCCTCCACTTT | CASSEDTGVGTLHF
TRBJ1-3 | - | TRBV28 | - | TGTGCCAGCAGCCCCGGTGGAAACACCATATATTTT | CASSPGGNTIYF
TRBJ1-2 | - | TRBV28 | - | TGTGCCAGCAGCTCGAGGTATGGCTACACCTTC | CASSSRYGYTF
TRBJ1-3 | TRBD1 | TRBV12-5 | - | TGTGCTAGTGGTTTGGTACTCGGACAGGGATTTGGAAACACCATATATTTT | CASGLVLGQGFGNTIYF
TRBJ2-1 | - | TRBV7-2 | - | TGTGCCAGCAGATCTCGGGACAACTACAATGAGCAGTTCTTC | CASRSRDNYNEQFF
TRBJ2-7 | TRBD2 | TRBV7-2 | - | TGTGCCAGCAGCCCCTCTAGCGGGAGGGTCTCCTACGAGCAGTACTTC | CASSPSSGRVSYEQYF
TRBJ2-7 | - | TRBV28 | few | TGTGCCACCACGAAAGGTGGGCTTAGCTACGAGCAGTACTTC | CATTKGGLSYEQYF
TRBJ2-7 | - | TRBV6-6 | - | TGTGCCAGCAGTTACGGGGCCTCCTACGAGCAGTACTTC | CASSYGASYEQYF
TRBJ2-2 | - | TRBV29-1 | - | TGCAGCGTCGCGAAGAACGGGGAGCTGTTTTTT | CSVAKNGELFF
TRBJ1-2 | - | TRBV2 | few | TGTGCCAGCAGTGAATGGGCGGGGGCGGCGCACTATGGCTACACCTTC | CASSEWAGAAHYGYTF
TRBJ2-1 | - | TRBV5-1 | - | TGCGCCAGCAGTCCACAATCCGGGACTGCAGGGGGGAATGAGCAGTTCTTC | CASSPQSGTAGGNEQFF
TRBJ1-6 | TRBD1 | TRBV6-1 | - | TGTGCCAGCAGTGACGACAGGGGGAATTCACCCCTCCACTTT | CASSDDRGNSPLHF
TRBJ2-6 | TRBD2 | TRBV3-1/TRBV3-2 | - | TGTGCCAGCAGCCTGAGCGGGGAATCTGGGGCCAACGTCCTGACTTTC | CASSLSGESGANVLTF